A selection of T cell receptor beta chains follows, all from one sample in a study of radiotherapy plus CTLA-4 blockade in lung cancer. Generated by immunoSEQ multiplex PCR, the TCRdb table keeps only in-frame clones and is missing some. The table lists roughly 42,000 clones, 79% of them singletons, with about a quarter in the top ten. Sample: peripheral blood, taken from a patient treated with radiotherapy plus ipilimumab. These receptors all stem from a human donor with non-small cell lung cancer that progressed on radiotherapy plus ipilimumab. The CDR3 runs from the conserved cysteine through the conserved F or W. D genes are given only for firm matches.

V gene: TRBV15; D gene: TRBD1; J gene: TRBJ1-1; CDR3 DNA: TGTGCCACCAGCAGAGAAAGGGGGCAGGGGAACACTGAAGCTTTCTTT; CDR3 protein: CATSRERGQGNTEAFF
V gene: TRBV5-1; D gene: TRBD2; J gene: TRBJ2-5; CDR3 DNA: TGCGCCAGCAGCTGGGTGCCGCGGGGGAACCAAGAGACCCAGTACTTC; CDR3 protein: CASSWVPRGNQETQYF
V gene: TRBV6-6; D gene: -; J gene: TRBJ2-1; CDR3 DNA: TGTGCCAGCAGCTACTCCGGAGCGAGCTCCTACAATGAGCAGTTCTTC; CDR3 protein: CASSYSGASSYNEQFF
V gene: TRBV2; D gene: -; J gene: TRBJ2-3; CDR3 DNA: TGTGCCAGCAGTATCCTGGGGGACTCCTTGGGCACAGATACGCAGTATTTT; CDR3 protein: CASSILGDSLGTDTQYF
V gene: TRBV19; D gene: TRBD2; J gene: TRBJ2-7; CDR3 DNA: TGTGCCAGTAGTCCCGGCGGGGGGGCCTTTAACTACGAGCAGTACTTC; CDR3 protein: CASSPGGGAFNYEQYF
V gene: TRBV5-3; D gene: TRBD1; J gene: TRBJ1-2; CDR3 DNA: TGTGCCAGAAGCTCGGGACAGGGGGCGCGGGGCTACACCTTC; CDR3 protein: CARSSGQGARGYTF
V gene: TRBV28; D gene: TRBD2; J gene: TRBJ2-3; CDR3 DNA: TGTGCCAGCAGTTCCCTCGGGGGGGCCGCAGATACGCAGTATTTT; CDR3 protein: CASSSLGGAADTQYF
V gene: TRBV5-1; D gene: -; J gene: TRBJ1-6; CDR3 DNA: TGCGCCAGCAGCCCCCTGTACTCCCCTATCTCACCCCTCCACTTT; CDR3 protein: CASSPLYSPISPLHF
V gene: TRBV7-8; D gene: -; J gene: TRBJ1-4; CDR3 DNA: TGTGCCAGCAGCACCCGGGACACCGCAACTAATGAAAAACTGTTTTTT; CDR3 protein: CASSTRDTATNEKLFF
V gene: TRBV10-2; D gene: TRBD1; J gene: TRBJ2-3; CDR3 DNA: TGCGCCAGCACTCTAGGGGGACAGGGGAGGGATACGCAGTATTTT; CDR3 protein: CASTLGGQGRDTQYF